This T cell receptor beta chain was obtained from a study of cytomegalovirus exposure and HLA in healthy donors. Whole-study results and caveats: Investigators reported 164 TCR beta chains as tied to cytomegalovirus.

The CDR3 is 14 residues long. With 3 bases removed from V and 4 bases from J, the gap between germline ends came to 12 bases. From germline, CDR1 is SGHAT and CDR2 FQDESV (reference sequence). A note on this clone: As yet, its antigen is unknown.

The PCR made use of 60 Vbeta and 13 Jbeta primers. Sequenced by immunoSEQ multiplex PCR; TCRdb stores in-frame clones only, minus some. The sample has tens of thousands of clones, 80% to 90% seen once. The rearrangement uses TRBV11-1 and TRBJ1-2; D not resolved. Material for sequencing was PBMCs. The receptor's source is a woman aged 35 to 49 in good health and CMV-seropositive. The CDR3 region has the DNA TGTGCCAGCAGCTTGAGGGCCGGCCGCTATGGCTACACCTTC. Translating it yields CASSLRAGRYGYTF.